Following are 14 T cell receptor beta chains from one sample sequenced in a study of control samples from healthy donors and cancer patients. Sequencing was performed with immunoSEQ multiplex PCR; in TCRdb, only in-frame clones are kept and a portion is missing. The table shows 55,000 to 90,000 clones, with approximately 80% occurring only once. The sample taken for sequencing was blood. The receptors derive from a middle-aged man in good health.

The genes are TRBV9 and TRBJ1-6; TRBD1 matches 8 bases. CDR1 is SGDLS and CDR2 is YYNGEE in the germline V gene. With V trimmed by 3 bases and J by 6 bases, 8 bases remained unmatched. The CDR3 totals 16 residues. In nucleotides, the CDR3 is TGTGCCAGCAGCGGAAAAGGACAGGGATTTAATTCACCCCTCCACTTT. Translated, it gives CASSGKGQGFNSPLHF.

The V gene is TRBV29-1, the J gene TRBJ2-1; TRBD2 might be the D (7 bases). This CDR3 has 11 residues. Germline CDR1 reads SQVTM; CDR2 reads ANQGSEA. Trimming stripped 7 bases from V and 12 bases from J, with 16 bases between. The CDR3 bases are TGCAGCGCCAGGGGAGGGGGAGGGCAGTTCTTC. Translation gives CSARGGGGQFF.

Points on this clone: This same CDR3 is encoded by further DNA sequences in the sample. The J gene is TRBJ1-2, the V gene TRBV4-3; unclear D gene. The ends were cut back, 0 bases at V and 5 bases at J, with 13 bases in the middle. The CDR3 sequence is 15 residues long. Looked up from germline, CDR1 is LGHNA and CDR2 is YSLEER. The CDR3 DNA is TGCGCCAGCAGCCAAGATCTTACGGGGTCATATGGCTACACCTTC. It encodes CASSQDLTGSYGYTF.

This clone was seen only once. The chain uses TRBV23-1 and TRBJ1-3; D uncertain. TRBV23-1 is an ORF, and what it does is uncertain. The CDR3 has 17 residues. The V end lost 0 bases, the J end lost 0 bases, and 12 bases lay between the germline ends. This CDR3 reads CASSQSFPRGSGNTIYF. The CDR3 nucleotides read TGCGCCAGCAGTCAATCGTTCCCCCGGGGCTCTGGAAACACCATATATTTT.

V usage is TRBV5-6 and J usage is TRBJ2-1; 10 bases agree with TRBD2. The CDR3 sequence is 14 residues long. Trimming took 2 bases from V and 11 from J; bases not matched to a gene: 7. The germline CDR1 and CDR2 sequences are SGHDT and YYEEEE. In DNA, the CDR3 is TGTGCCAGCAGCTTCGTTGGTAGCGGGGGGAAGCAGTTCTTC. Its protein is CASSFVGSGGKQFF.

The chain employs TRBV2 and TRBJ2-3; tentatively, D is TRBD1 or TRBD2 (5 bases each). Germline V gene sequence: CDR1 SNHLY, CDR2 FYNNEI. The CDR3 consists of 13 residues. V was pared by 4 bases and J by 10 bases, with 15 bases between. This CDR3 reads CASSGEQGASQYF. In DNA form, the CDR3 reads TGTGCCAGCAGTGGGGAGCAAGGGGCTTCGCAGTATTTT.

This clone was found once. This chain links TRBV5-1 with TRBJ2-6, with 8 bases identical to TRBD1. J gave up 0 bases and V 0 bases, and 5 bases lay outside the gene matches. Per germline, CDR1 SGHRS and CDR2 YFSETQ. This CDR3 contains 18 residues. CDR3 DNA sequence: TGCGCCAGCAGCTTGGGCACAGGGGGGATCTCTGGGGCCAACGTCCTGACTTTC. This gives the protein CASSLGTGGISGANVLTF.

V is TRBV2 and J is TRBJ2-3; D is unresolved. CDR3 length: 13 residues. Germline V gives CDR1 SNHLY, CDR2 FYNNEI. V was trimmed by 4 bases and J by 2 bases, leaving 7 bases between them. In DNA, the CDR3 is TGTGCCAGCAGTGTTACTTACACAGATACGCAGTATTTT. Its protein is CASSVTYTDTQYF.

The chain has TRBV24-1 and TRBJ1-5; D is ambiguous. V shed 4 bases and J shed 7 bases, with 10 bases lying between them. This CDR3 has 13 amino acids. Germline assignment: CDR1 KGHDR and CDR2 SFDVKD. The CDR3 DNA is TGTGCCACCAGTGAGGGGTCGGCGCAGCCCCAGCATTTT. As protein: CATSEGSAQPQHF.

The genes are TRBV5-5 and TRBJ2-7; no firm D call. From germline, CDR1 is SGHKS and CDR2 YYEKEE (reference sequence). The CDR3 has 11 residues. V shed 1 base and J shed 7 bases, with 6 bases lying between them. For the CDR3, the DNA is TGTGCCAGCAGCTTGCTAAGTGAGCAGTACTTC. Encoded protein: CASSLLSEQYF.

The genes are TRBV25-1 and TRBJ2-3; 9 bases map to TRBD2. This CDR3 contains 14 residues. The ends lost 2 bases at V and 6 bases at J; junction bases unmatched: 3. Germline CDR1 is MGHDK and CDR2 is SYGVNS. The CDR3 DNA sequence: TGTGCCAGCAGTGAACCAAGCGGGGGGGATACGCAGTATTTT. Protein product: CASSEPSGGDTQYF.

This clone has only a few counts. The gene calls are TRBV11-2 and TRBJ1-2, with TRBD1 matching over 7 bases. The length of the CDR3 is 13 residues. With 5 bases clipped from V and 7 bases from J, the junction kept 7 bases outside the gene matches. Germline V lookup: CDR1 SGHAT, CDR2 FQNNGV. CDR3 amino acids: CASSPDNRGGYTF. DNA for the CDR3: TGTGCCAGCAGCCCGGACAACAGGGGTGGCTACACCTTC.

The rearrangement joins TRBV6-4 to TRBJ1-5; no reliable D call. The V gene lost 3 bases and the J gene lost 7 bases, with 13 bases spanning the gap. The CDR3 covers 14 residues. Looked up from germline, CDR1 is MRHNA and CDR2 is SNTAGT. CDR3 sequence (DNA): TGTGCCAGCAGTGAGGTACCCACGATGCAGCCCCAGCATTTT. It is translated as CASSEVPTMQPQHF.

The CDR3 coding sequence is TGTGCCAGCAGCGTAGATTCAGGGGTCTACGAGCAGTACTTC. Its translation is CASSVDSGVYEQYF. This rearrangement joins TRBV9 to TRBJ2-7; the D gene is possibly TRBD1 (6 bases). Germline V lookup: CDR1 SGDLS, CDR2 YYNGEE. The CDR3 loop spans 14 amino acids. The V and J ends lost 0 bases and 3 bases respectively, with 10 bases between them.